This T cell receptor (beta chain) stems from a study of T cell repertoires in cytomegalovirus infection. On the study more broadly: Indications came from public TCR beta signatures; they pointed to CMV infection and to a matching HLA type. Whole-study results and caveats: Summed frequency of public TCR beta families distinguished CMV carriers with the relevant HLA.

Remarks on this clonotype: What it binds is not known.

MiXCR, applied by TCRdb to the reads, yields one record per CDR3 protein. The sample lists hundreds of thousands of distinct CDR3 sequences, around a third occurring once. The CDR3 is made up of 16 amino acids. The germline V gene has CDR1 ENHRY and CDR2 SYGVKD. Trimming stripped 0 bases from V and 1 base from J, with 12 bases between. The TCR was taken from a human donor in good health (CMV status not recorded). Some clones in this sample may be carry-over from other donors' samples. This rearrangement joins TRBV10-3 to TRBJ1-1; D might be TRBD1 (6 bases). The input for sequencing was cultured PBMCs, taken from culture after CMV antigen stimulation. CDR3 protein: CAISESFRTENTEAFF. CDR3 sequence (DNA): TGTGCCATCAGTGAGTCGTTTAGGACAGAGAACACTGAAGCTTTCTTT.